The present T cell receptor (beta chain) was sequenced within a study of vaccination and CD4 T cells after COVID-19. In the study overall: Convalescent participants consisted of six males and four females, two being Hispanic. Samples after vaccination came a median roughly ten weeks past dose two, ranging 14 to 241. Overlapping spike peptides served as the stimulus for the cells. These peptides came from SARS-CoV-2 and from the common cold coronaviruses HCoV-NL63, HCoV-OC43 and HCoV-229E.

CD4+ T cells that had been cultured provided DNA sequenced with the Oncomine TCR Beta short-read assay. TCRdb ran MiXCR on the PCR reads and lists one entry per CDR3 protein. The table includes 20,000 to 30,000 distinct CDR3 sequences, around 48% detected once. Concerning this clonotype itself: Antigen unknown.

This CDR3 spans 13 amino acids. The V gene lost 3 bases and the J gene lost 6 bases, with 9 bases spanning the gap. Documented treatment: roughly ten-day PBMC culture with coronavirus spike peptide pools or control peptides (ViraFEST assay). Study-wide findings and caveats: Relatively few convalescent patients were studied; early post-infection timepoints were not included.

The chain is built from TRBV12-3 or TRBV12-4 and TRBJ1-5, with D unclear. Sequencing was performed on CD4+ T cells from blood, cultured in vitro. The sequence was obtained from a human donor who had recovered from COVID-19. CDR3 bases: TGTGCCAGCAGTTTGGATGTTGGTCAGCCCCAGCATTTT. Its protein product is CASSLDVGQPQHF.